This TCR beta chain was sequenced in a study of blood T cell repertoires in COVID-19. On the study more broadly: Acute and convalescent COVID-19 samples came from the United States, Italy and Spain. T cells, B-cell-depleted T cells, or PBMCs provided the cDNA or gDNA that served as material.

CDR3 length: 13 amino acids. V lost 6 bases to trimming and J lost 8 bases; unmatched junction nucleotides: 9. Per the study methods: Reference gene primer amplification gave nucleated cell count estimates. TCRdb's copy holds only in-frame clones and misses some; the assay was immunoSEQ multiplex PCR. V and J calls and clone size are given by that table; D and trimming were obtained from the DNA. Here the sample spans around 220,000 clones, 88% being singletons. Remarks on this clone: Other nucleotide sequences in the sample specify the same CDR3.

The chain carries TRBV12-3 or TRBV12-4 and TRBJ1-2; 7 bases match TRBD1. The clonotype originates from a middle-aged woman who had recovered from COVID-19. The sample taken for sequencing was peripheral blood. CDR3 in amino acids: CASSLDRVGGYTF. Here the CDR3 DNA reads TGTGCCAGCAGCCTAGACAGGGTAGGAGGCTACACCTTC.